One sample yielded the 20 T cell receptor beta chains listed below, sequenced in a study of OX40 agonist ivuxolimab in advanced cancers. Sequencing used immunoSEQ multiplex PCR; TCRdb keeps in-frame clones, though not all of them. Here the sample spans roughly 77,000 clones, about 90% being singletons. This sample comprised CD4+ or CD8+ T cells sorted from blood, obtained in a trial of the OX40 agonist ivuxolimab. The receptors here all came from an adult with an advanced solid tumor such as melanoma, head and neck, liver or kidney cancer.

The J gene is TRBJ2-7, the V gene TRBV7-8; possible D gene TRBD2, 5 bases. Germline values: CDR1 SGHVS, CDR2 FQNEAQ. V was trimmed by 0 bases and J by 4 bases, leaving 28 bases between them. The CDR3 covers 20 residues. CDR3 loop: CASSLAKVVRGTLDPYEQYF. CDR3 DNA: TGTGCCAGCAGCTTAGCGAAGGTAGTTCGGGGAACGCTCGATCCATACGAGCAGTACTTC. Complete variable domain (other parts from reference TRBV7-8 and TRBJ2-7): GAGVSQSPRYKVAKRGQDVALRCDPISGHVSLFWYQQALGQGPEFLTYFQNEAQLDKSGLPSDRFFAERPEGSVSTLKIQRTQQEDSAVYLCASSLAKVVRGTLDPYEQYFGPGTRLTVT.

This clone appeared a single time. The chain is built from TRBV28 and TRBJ2-5, with no clear D. The germline CDR1 and CDR2 sequences are MDHEN and SYDVKM. This CDR3 is built from 11 residues. V dropped 6 bases and J dropped 2 bases, with 4 bases sitting between them. Written as DNA, the CDR3 is TGTGCCAGCAGGACACAAGAGACCCAGTACTTC. Its protein product is CASRTQETQYF.

V gene TRBV9 combines with J gene TRBJ2-1; D not resolved. Deletions cut 4 bases from V and 1 base from J, with 9 bases between. This CDR3 is 14 amino acids long. CDR1 is SGDLS, CDR2 YYNGEE, per germline. Here the CDR3 DNA reads TGTGCCAGCAGCCTTTTCATATCCTACAATGAGCAGTTCTTC. It translates to CASSLFISYNEQFF.

This chain connects TRBV5-4 to TRBJ1-4; D is uncertain. Trimming shortened V by 0 bases and J by 4 bases, and 4 bases separated the two germline ends. The germline gives CDR1 SGHNT, CDR2 YYREEE (reference sequence). The CDR3 sequence is 13 residues long. CDR3 protein: CASSLGFNEKLFF. The CDR3 DNA reads as TGTGCCAGCAGCTTGGGCTTTAATGAAAAACTGTTTTTT.

With regard to this clone: The sample has other DNA sequences that encode this CDR3 too. The chain is built from TRBV5-4 and TRBJ2-1, with 11 bases aligning to TRBD1. CDR3 size: 15 residues. Losses at the gene ends were 2 bases for V and 4 bases for J; bases not matched to a gene: 2. Germline lookup yields CDR1 SGHNT and CDR2 YYREEE (reference sequence). DNA for the CDR3: TGTGCCAGCAGCTTAGGGACAGGGGGATACAATGAGCAGTTCTTC. As protein: CASSLGTGGYNEQFF.

J is TRBJ1-5 and V is TRBV6-6, with D possibly being TRBD1 (5 bases). The CDR3 is made up of 13 amino acids. In germline, CDR1 is MNHNY, CDR2 SVGAGI (reference sequence). The V gene lost 2 bases and the J gene lost 6 bases, with 8 bases spanning the gap. The CDR3 DNA reads TGTGCCAGCAGTTACCAGGGAGGTCAGCCCCAGCATTTT. Translating it yields CASSYQGGQPQHF.

The rearrangement joins TRBV7-2 to TRBJ2-7, with 9 nucleotides matching TRBD2. CDR1 SGHTA and CDR2 FQGNSA come from the germline V gene. This CDR3 contains 14 residues. V shed 1 base, J shed 4 bases, and the junction held 2 bases outside the gene matches. The DNA for the CDR3 is TGTGCCAGCAGCTTAGGACTAGCGGCATACGAGCAGTACTTC. Translation gives CASSLGLAAYEQYF.

CDR3 in amino acids: CASSLSPAGGNTGELFF. The CDR3 nucleotides are TGTGCCAGCAGCTTAAGCCCAGCGGGAGGTAACACCGGGGAGCTGTTTTTT. The chain couples TRBV7-3 to TRBJ2-2; TRBD2 matches 9 bases. There are 17 residues in the CDR3. CDR1 and CDR2 (germline): SGHTA, FQGTGA. With 1 base clipped from V and 2 bases from J, the junction kept 5 bases outside the gene matches.

This chain joins TRBV7-3 and TRBJ1-1; D is undetermined. Trimming shortened V by 5 bases and J by 2 bases, and 15 bases separated the two germline ends. Germline CDR1 reads SGHTA; CDR2 reads FQGTGA. The CDR3 has 15 residues. The CDR3 region is CASSAPLLINTEAFF. As DNA, the CDR3 is TGTGCCAGCAGCGCACCCCTCCTCATTAACACTGAAGCTTTCTTT.

V and J are TRBV18 and TRBJ2-3; 9 positions agree with TRBD2. The CDR3 is made up of 15 amino acids. Unmatched junction bases numbered 13, after V lost 2 bases and J lost 13 bases. Germline-derived CDR1 and CDR2 are KGHSH and LQKENI. CDR3 nucleotides: TGTGCCAGCTCACCATTGATAGCGGGAGAGGGTAAAGAGTATTTT. Encoded protein: CASSPLIAGEGKEYF. The entire variable domain, with the rest obtained from reference TRBV18 and TRBJ2-3, is as follows: NAGVMQNPRHLVRRRGQEARLRCSPMKGHSHVYWYRQLPEEGLKFMVYLQKENIIDESGMPKERFSAEFPKEGPSILRIQQVVRGDSAAYFCASSPLIAGEGKEYFGPGTRLTVL.

The rearrangement uses TRBV7-3 and TRBJ1-3; D is possibly TRBD1 (5 bases). Trimming pared 5 bases from V and 1 base from J, leaving 15 bases between. This CDR3 region has 16 residues. Germline assignment: CDR1 SGHTA and CDR2 FQGTGA. CDR3 loop: CASSRRGLVSGNTIYF. CDR3 nucleotide sequence: TGTGCCAGCAGCCGAAGGGGACTTGTATCTGGAAACACCATATATTTT.

The gene calls are TRBV12-5 and TRBJ2-5, with D maybe TRBD1 (6 bases). The DNA end favors TRBJ2-7, so the J call may be wrong. The germline V gene has CDR1 LGHNT and CDR2 FRNRAP. The CDR3 consists of 14 residues. CDR3 sequence reads: CASGPRGGSYEQYF. CDR3 bases: TGTGCTAGTGGTCCCAGGGGCGGCTCCTACGAGCAGTACTTC.

This clone was detected a few times. The chain recombines TRBV27 with TRBJ2-7; D is unclear. With 3 bases removed from V and 4 bases from J, the gap between germline ends came to 10 bases. This CDR3 has 13 amino acids. Per germline, CDR1 MNHEY and CDR2 SMNVEV (reference sequence). This chain's CDR3 is CASSFSVGYEQYF. CDR3 bases: TGTGCCAGCAGTTTCTCTGTGGGATACGAGCAGTACTTC.

This rearrangement joins TRBV29-1 to TRBJ2-3; no clear D. Germline assignment: CDR1 SQVTM and CDR2 ANQGSEA. CDR3 size: 13 residues. V lost 3 bases and J 6 bases, leaving 13 bases between the germline ends. The CDR3 sequence: CSVDLADGDTQYF. The CDR3 nucleotides read TGCAGCGTTGATCTCGCGGACGGGGATACGCAGTATTTT.

The J gene is TRBJ2-7, the V gene TRBV15, with a weak D call TRBD1 (5 bases). Germline V gene data show CDR1 as LNHNV and CDR2 as YYDKDF (reference sequence). Trimming removed 1 base from V and 2 bases from J, with 12 bases in between. This CDR3 contains 15 residues. The CDR3 DNA sequence: TGTGCCACCAGCAGAGGGGCGCAGGGAACCTACGAGCAGTACTTC. This encodes CATSRGAQGTYEQYF.

V usage is TRBV2 and J usage is TRBJ1-5; TRBD1 aligns across 9 bases. The CDR3 is made up of 16 amino acids. V shed 6 bases, J shed 0 bases, and the junction held 6 bases outside the gene matches. CDR1 and CDR2 (germline): SNHLY, FYNNEI. The CDR3 nucleotides read TGTGCCAGCAGATGGGACAGGGTAAATAGCAATCAGCCCCAGCATTTT. This sequence encodes CASRWDRVNSNQPQHF. The entire variable domain, with the rest obtained from reference TRBV2 and TRBJ1-5, is as follows: EPEVTQTPSHQVTQMGQEVILRCVPISNHLYFYWYRQILGQKVEFLVSFYNNEISEKSEIFDDQFSVERPDGSNFTLKIRSTKLEDSAMYFCASRWDRVNSNQPQHFGDGTRLSIL.

This chain connects TRBV30 to TRBJ2-4; D is unclear. The CDR3 totals 13 residues. Deletions cut 0 bases from V and 8 bases from J, with 11 bases between. Looked up from germline, CDR1 is GTSNPN and CDR2 is SVGIG (reference sequence). CDR3 region: CAWSVTGLDIQYF. CDR3 bases: TGTGCCTGGAGTGTGACGGGCCTGGACATTCAGTACTTC.

The CDR3 sequence: CASSPTLDTTGELFF. The DNA for the CDR3 is TGTGCCAGCAGCCCCACCCTTGACACGACCGGGGAGCTGTTTTTT. The V gene is TRBV7-3, the J gene TRBJ2-2; D call uncertain. Per the germline V gene, CDR1 is SGHTA and CDR2 is FQGTGA. The CDR3 contains 15 residues. Trimming removed 5 bases at V and 5 bases at J, with 15 bases between.

This chain links TRBV4-3 with TRBJ1-2, with D maybe TRBD1 (6 bases). Germline loops: CDR1 LGHNA, CDR2 YSLEER. V gave up 2 bases and J gave up 3 bases, with 13 bases separating them. CDR3 length: 15 amino acids. CDR3 residues: CASSQRFGQYYGYTF. CDR3 DNA sequence: TGCGCCAGCAGCCAACGATTTGGACAGTACTATGGCTACACCTTC.

About this clone itself: This same CDR3 is encoded by further DNA sequences in the sample. The genes are TRBV29-1 and TRBJ2-2, with D tentatively TRBD2 (6 bases). Germline CDR1 reads SQVTM; CDR2 reads ANQGSEA. Trimming removed 7 bases at V and 7 bases at J, with 13 bases between. The CDR3 has 12 amino acids. The CDR3 here is CSAGVGGGELFF. DNA for the CDR3: TGCAGCGCCGGTGTGGGGGGCGGGGAGCTGTTTTTT.